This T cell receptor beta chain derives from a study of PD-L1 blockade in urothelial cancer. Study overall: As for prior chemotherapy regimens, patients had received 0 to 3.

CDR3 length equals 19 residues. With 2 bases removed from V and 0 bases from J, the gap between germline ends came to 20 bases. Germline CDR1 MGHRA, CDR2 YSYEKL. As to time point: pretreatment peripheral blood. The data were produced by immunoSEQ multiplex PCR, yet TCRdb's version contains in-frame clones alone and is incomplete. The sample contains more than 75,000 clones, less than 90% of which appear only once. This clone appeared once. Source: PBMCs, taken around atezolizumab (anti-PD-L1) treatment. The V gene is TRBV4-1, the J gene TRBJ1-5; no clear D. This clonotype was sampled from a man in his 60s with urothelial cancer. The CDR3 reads CASSQTPRSSADSNQPQHF. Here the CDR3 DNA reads TGCGCCAGCAGCCAAACCCCCCGGTCCAGCGCGGATAGCAATCAGCCCCAGCATTTT.